This T cell receptor beta chain was observed in a study of human T cells and chemical hapten exposure. V lost 2 bases and J lost 3, with 7 bases in between. Germline CDR1 is MNHNY and CDR2 is SVGAGI (reference sequence). The length of the CDR3 is 13 residues. Stated time point: pre-sensitization, week 0. Treatment noted: therapeutic diphenylcyclopropenone sensitization with weekly scalp DPC. Drawing of blood took place ahead of applying each patch test. From the RACE reads, TCRdb called clonotypes with MiXCR, one entry per CDR3 protein. The top ten clones hold 2% to 3% of a sample with under 400,000 distinct CDR3 sequences, approximately 5% of them seen once.

The rearrangement links TRBV6-6 to TRBJ1-1, with D possibly TRBD1 on 6 matching bases. This TCR was sampled from a woman aged 45-65 years with alopecia areata. Some clones in this sample may be carry-over from other donors' samples. The specimen was whole blood, collected in connection with sensitization to the hapten diphenylcyclopropenone (DPC). CDR3 amino acids: CASSYQGHTEAFF. The CDR3, as DNA: TGTGCCAGCAGTTACCAGGGGCACACTGAAGCTTTCTTT.